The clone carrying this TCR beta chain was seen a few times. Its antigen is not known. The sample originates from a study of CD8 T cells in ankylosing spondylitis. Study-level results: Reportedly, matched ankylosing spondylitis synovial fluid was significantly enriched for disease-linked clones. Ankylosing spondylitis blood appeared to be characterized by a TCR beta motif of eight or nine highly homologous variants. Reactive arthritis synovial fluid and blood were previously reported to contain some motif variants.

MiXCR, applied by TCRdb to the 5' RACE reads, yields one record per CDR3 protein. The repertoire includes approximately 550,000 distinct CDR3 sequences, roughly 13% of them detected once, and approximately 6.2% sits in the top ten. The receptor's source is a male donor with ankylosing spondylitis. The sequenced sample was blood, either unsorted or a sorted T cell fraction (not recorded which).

This chain's CDR3 is CASSSPGLAGGQTQYF. The CDR3 DNA reads TGTGCCAGCAGTTCCCCGGGACTAGCGGGAGGCCAGACCCAGTACTTC. The chain joins TRBV6-2 or TRBV6-3 to TRBJ2-5, with 15 bases identical to TRBD2. The CDR3 sequence is 16 residues long. Losses at the gene ends were 4 bases for V and 6 bases for J; bases not matched to a gene: 6. Germline CDR1 reads MNHEY; CDR2 reads SVGEGT.